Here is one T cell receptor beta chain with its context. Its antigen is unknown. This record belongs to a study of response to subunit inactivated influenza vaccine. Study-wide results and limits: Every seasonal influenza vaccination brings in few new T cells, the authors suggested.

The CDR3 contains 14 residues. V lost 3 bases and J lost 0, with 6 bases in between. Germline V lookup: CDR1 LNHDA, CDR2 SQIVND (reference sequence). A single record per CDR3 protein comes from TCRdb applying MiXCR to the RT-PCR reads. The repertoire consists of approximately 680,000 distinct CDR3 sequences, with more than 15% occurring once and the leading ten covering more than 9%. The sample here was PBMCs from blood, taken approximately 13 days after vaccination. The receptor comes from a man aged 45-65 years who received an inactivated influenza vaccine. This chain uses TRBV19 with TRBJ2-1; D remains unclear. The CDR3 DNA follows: TGTGCCAGTAGTATCCGACGCTCCTACAATGAGCAGTTCTTC. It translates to CASSIRRSYNEQFF.